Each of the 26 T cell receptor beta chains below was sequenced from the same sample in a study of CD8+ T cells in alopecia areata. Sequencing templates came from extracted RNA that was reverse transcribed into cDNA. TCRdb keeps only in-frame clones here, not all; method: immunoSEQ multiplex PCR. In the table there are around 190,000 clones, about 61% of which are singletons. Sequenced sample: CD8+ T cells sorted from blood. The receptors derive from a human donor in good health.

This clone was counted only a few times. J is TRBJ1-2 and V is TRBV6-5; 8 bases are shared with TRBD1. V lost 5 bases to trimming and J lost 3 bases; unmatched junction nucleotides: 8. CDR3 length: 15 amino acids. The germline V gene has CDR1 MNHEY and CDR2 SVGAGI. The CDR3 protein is CASSASGGAHYGYTF. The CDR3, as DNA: TGTGCCAGCAGTGCATCAGGGGGCGCCCACTATGGCTACACCTTC.

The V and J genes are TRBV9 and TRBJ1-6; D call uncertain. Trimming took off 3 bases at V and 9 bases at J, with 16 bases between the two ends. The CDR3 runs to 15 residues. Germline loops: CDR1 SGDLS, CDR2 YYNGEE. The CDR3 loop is CASSDDTQEGSPLHF. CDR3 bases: TGTGCCAGCAGCGACGACACCCAGGAGGGTTCACCCCTCCACTTT.

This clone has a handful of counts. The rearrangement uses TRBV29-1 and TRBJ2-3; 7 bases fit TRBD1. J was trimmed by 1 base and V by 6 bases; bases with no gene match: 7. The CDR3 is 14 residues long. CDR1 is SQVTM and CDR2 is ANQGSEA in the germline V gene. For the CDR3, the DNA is TGCAGCGTCATAGGGGGCCTCGGCACAGATACGCAGTATTTT. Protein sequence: CSVIGGLGTDTQYF.

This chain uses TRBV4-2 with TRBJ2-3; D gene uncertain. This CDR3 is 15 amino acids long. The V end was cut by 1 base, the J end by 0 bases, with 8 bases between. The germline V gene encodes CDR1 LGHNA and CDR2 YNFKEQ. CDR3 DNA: TGTGCCAGCAGCCAAGCCTTCCTTAGCACAGATACGCAGTATTTT. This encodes CASSQAFLSTDTQYF.

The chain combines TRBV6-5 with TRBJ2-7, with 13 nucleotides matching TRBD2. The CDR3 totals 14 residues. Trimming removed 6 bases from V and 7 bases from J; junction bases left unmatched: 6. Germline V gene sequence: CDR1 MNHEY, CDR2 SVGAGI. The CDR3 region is CASSGGLAGREQYF. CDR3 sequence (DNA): TGTGCCAGCAGCGGGGGACTAGCGGGGAGGGAGCAGTACTTC.

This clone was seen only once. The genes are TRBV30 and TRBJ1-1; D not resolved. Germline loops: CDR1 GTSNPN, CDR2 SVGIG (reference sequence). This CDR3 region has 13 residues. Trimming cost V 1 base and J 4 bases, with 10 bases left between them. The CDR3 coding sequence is TGTGCCTGGAGTGAGGGATTCGGCACTGAAGCTTTCTTT. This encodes CAWSEGFGTEAFF. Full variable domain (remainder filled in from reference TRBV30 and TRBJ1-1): SQTIHQWPATLVQPVGSPLSLECTVEGTSNPNLYWYRQAAGRGLQLLFYSVGIGQISSEVPQNLSASRPQDRQFILSSKKLLLSDSGFYLCAWSEGFGTEAFFGQGTRLTVV.

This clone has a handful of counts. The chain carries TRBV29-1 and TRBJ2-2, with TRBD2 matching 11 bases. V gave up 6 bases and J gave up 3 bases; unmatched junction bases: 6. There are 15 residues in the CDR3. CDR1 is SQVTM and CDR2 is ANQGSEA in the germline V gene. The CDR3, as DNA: TGCAGCGTCGAACTAGCGGGGGTGTACACCGGGGAGCTGTTTTTT. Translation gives CSVELAGVYTGELFF.

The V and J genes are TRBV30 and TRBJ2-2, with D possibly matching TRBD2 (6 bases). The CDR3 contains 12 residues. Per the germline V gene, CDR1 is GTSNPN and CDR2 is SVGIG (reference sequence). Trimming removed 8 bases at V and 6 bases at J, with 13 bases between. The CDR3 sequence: CAHRRGPGELFF. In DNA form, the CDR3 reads TGTGCCCATCGGCGGGGTCCCGGGGAGCTGTTTTTT.

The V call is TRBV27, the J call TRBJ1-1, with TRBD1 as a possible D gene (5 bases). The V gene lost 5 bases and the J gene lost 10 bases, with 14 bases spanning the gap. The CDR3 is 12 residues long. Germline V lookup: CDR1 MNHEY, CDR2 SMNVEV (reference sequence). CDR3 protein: CASSMGGLLAFF. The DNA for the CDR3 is TGTGCCAGCAGTATGGGGGGGTTACTAGCTTTCTTT.

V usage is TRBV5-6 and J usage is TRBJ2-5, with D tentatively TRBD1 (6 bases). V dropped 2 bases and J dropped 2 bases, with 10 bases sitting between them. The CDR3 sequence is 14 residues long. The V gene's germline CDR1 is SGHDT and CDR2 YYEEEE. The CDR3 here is CASSFRDTQETQYF. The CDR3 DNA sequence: TGTGCCAGCAGCTTCCGGGACACGCAAGAGACCCAGTACTTC.

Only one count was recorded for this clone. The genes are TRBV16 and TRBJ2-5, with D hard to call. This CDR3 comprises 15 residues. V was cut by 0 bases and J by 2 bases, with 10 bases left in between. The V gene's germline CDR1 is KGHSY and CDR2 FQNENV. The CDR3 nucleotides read TGTGCCAGCAGCCAATCGACGGTAGCACAAGAGACCCAGTACTTC. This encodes CASSQSTVAQETQYF.

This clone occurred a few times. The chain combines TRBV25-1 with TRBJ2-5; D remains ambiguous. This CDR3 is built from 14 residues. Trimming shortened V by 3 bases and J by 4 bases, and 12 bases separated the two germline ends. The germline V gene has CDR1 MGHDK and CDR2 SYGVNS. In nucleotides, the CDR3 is TGTGCCAGCAGTGATAAGGGATATGGAGAGACCCAGTACTTC. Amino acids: CASSDKGYGETQYF.

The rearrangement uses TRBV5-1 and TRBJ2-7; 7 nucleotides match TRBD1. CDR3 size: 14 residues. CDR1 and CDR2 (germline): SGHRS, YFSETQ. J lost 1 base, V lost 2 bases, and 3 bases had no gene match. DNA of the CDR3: TGCGCCAGCAGCTTCCGGACAGGTTCCTACGAGCAGTACTTC. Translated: CASSFRTGSYEQYF.

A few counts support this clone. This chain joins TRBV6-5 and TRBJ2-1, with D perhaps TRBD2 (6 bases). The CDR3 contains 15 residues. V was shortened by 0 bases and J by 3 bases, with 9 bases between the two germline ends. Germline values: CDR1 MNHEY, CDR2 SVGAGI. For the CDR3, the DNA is TGTGCCAGCAGTTACTCCGGGGGTCGCTACAATGAGCAGTTCTTC. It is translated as CASSYSGGRYNEQFF.

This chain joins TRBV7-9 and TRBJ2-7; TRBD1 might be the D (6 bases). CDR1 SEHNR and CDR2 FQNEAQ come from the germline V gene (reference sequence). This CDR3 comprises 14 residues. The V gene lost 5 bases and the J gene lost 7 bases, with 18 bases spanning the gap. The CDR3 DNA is TGTGCCAGCAGCCTCCAGGGGTTCTCGCGAGAGCAGTACTTC. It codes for CASSLQGFSREQYF.

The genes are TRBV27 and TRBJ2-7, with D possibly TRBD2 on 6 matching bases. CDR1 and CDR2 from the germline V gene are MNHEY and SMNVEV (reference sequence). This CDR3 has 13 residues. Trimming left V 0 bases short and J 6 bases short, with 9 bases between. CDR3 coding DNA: TGTGCCAGCAGTTTATCCGGGGGAGGCGAGCAGTACTTC. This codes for CASSLSGGGEQYF.

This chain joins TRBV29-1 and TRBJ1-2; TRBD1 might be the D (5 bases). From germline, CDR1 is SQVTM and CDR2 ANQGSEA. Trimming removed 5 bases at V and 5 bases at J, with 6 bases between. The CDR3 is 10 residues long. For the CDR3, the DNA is TGCAGCGTTCAGGGATATGGCTACACCTTC. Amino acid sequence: CSVQGYGYTF.

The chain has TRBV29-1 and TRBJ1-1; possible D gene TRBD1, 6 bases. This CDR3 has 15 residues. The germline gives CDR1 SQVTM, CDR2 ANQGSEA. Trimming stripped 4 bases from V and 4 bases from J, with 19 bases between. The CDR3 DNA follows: TGCAGCGTTGTCTCTGCAGGGGATTGGAGCACTGAAGCTTTCTTT. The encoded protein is CSVVSAGDWSTEAFF.

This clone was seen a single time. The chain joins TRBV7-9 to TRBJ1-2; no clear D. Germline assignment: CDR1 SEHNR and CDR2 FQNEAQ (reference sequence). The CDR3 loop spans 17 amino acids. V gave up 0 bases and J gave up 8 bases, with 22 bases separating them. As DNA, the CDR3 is TGTGCCAGCAGCTTAGCGGTGGAACCAGTCAGAGGAACGGGCTACACCTTC. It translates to CASSLAVEPVRGTGYTF. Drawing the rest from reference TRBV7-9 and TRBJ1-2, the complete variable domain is DTGVSQNPRHKITKRGQNVTFRCDPISEHNRLYWYRQTLGQGPEFLTYFQNEAQLEKSRLLSDRFSAERPKGSFSTLEIQRTEQGDSAMYLCASSLAVEPVRGTGYTFGSGTRLTVV.

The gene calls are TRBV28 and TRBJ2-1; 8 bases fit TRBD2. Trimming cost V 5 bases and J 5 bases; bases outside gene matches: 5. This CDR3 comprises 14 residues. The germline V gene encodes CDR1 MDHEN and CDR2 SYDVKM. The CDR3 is CASSAPGGNNEQFF. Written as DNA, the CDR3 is TGTGCCAGCAGTGCCCCGGGGGGGAACAATGAGCAGTTCTTC.

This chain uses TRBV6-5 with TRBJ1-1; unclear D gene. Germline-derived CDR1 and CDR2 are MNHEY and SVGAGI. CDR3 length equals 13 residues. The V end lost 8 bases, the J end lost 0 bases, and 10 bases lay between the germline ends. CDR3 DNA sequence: TGTGCCAGCCGAAACTCTGTGAACACTGAAGCTTTCTTT. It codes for CASRNSVNTEAFF.

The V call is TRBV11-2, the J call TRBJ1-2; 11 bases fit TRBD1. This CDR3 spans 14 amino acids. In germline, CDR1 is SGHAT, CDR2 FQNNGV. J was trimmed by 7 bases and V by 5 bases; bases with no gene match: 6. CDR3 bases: TGTGCCAGCAGCGGGACAGGGGGTGATCTTGGCTACACCTTC. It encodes CASSGTGGDLGYTF.

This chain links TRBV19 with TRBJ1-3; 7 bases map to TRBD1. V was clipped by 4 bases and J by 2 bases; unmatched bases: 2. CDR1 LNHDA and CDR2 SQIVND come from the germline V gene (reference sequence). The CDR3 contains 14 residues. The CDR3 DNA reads TGTGCCAGTAGTAAGGGACAGACTGGAAACACCATATATTTT. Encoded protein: CASSKGQTGNTIYF.

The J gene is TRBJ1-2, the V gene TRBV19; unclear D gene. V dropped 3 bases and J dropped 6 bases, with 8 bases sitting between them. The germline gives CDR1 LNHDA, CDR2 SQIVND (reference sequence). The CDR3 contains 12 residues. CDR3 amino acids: CASSIGADGYTF. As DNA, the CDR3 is TGTGCCAGTAGTATCGGAGCAGATGGCTACACCTTC.

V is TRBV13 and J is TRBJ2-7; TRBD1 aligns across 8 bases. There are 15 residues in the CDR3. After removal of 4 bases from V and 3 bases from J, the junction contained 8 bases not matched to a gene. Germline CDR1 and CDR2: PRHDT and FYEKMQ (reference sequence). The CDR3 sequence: CASSSRGTGDYEQYF. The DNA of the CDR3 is TGTGCCAGCAGCTCTCGCGGGACAGGAGACTACGAGCAGTACTTC.

The DNA for the CDR3 is TGTGCCAGCAGCTTGGTTAGCGGCGATGAGCAGTTCTTC. Translating it yields CASSLVSGDEQFF. The chain carries TRBV13 and TRBJ2-1, with D perhaps matching TRBD2 (6 bases). Germline V gene lookup returns CDR1 PRHDT and CDR2 FYEKMQ (reference sequence). This CDR3 is 13 amino acids long. V was clipped by 3 bases and J by 8 bases, with 11 bases between them.